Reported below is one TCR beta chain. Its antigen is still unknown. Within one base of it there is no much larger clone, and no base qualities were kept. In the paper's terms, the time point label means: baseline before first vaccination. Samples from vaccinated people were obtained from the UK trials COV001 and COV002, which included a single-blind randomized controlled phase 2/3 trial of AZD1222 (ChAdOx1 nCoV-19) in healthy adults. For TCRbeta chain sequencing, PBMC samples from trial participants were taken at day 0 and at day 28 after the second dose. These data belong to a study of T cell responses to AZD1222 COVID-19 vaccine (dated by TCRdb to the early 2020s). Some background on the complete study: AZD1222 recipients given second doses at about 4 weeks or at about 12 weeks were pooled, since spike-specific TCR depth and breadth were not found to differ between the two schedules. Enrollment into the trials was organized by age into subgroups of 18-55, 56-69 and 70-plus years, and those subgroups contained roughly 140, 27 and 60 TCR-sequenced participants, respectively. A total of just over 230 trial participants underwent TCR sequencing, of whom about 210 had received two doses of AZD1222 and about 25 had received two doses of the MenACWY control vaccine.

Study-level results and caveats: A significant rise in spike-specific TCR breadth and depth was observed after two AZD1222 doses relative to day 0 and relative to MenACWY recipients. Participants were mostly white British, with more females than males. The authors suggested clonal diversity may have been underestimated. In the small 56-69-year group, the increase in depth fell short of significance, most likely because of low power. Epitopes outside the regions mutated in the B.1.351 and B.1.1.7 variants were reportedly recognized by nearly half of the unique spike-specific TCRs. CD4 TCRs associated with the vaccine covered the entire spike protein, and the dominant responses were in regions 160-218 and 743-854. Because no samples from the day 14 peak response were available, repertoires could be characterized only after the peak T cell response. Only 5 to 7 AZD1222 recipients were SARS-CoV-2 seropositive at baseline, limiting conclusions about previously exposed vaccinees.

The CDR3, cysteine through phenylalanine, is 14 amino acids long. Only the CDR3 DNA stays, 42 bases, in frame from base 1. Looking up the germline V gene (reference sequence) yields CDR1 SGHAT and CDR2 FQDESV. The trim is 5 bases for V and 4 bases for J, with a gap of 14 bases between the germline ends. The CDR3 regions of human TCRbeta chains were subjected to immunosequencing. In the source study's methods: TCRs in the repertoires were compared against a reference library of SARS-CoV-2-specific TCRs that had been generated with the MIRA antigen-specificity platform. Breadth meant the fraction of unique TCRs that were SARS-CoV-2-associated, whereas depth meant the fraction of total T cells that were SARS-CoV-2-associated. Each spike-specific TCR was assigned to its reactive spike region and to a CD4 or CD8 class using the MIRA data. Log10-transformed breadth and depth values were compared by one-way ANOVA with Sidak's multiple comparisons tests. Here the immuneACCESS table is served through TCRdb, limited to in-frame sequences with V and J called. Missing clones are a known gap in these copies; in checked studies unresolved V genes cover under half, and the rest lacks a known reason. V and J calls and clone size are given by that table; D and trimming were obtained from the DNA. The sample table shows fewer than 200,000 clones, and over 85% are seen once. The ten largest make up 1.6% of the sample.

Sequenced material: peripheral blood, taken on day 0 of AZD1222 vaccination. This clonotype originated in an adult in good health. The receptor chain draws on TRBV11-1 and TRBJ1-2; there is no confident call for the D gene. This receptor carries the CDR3 CASSPQSFAYGYTF. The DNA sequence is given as TGTGCCAGCAGCCCGCAGAGTTTTGCCTATGGCTACACCTTC.